Below are 25 T cell receptor beta chains sequenced from a single sample in a study of blood T cell repertoires in COVID-19. Some clones are missing from TCRdb's copy, which holds only in-frame ones; the method was immunoSEQ multiplex PCR. This table holds some 320,000 clones, roughly nine tenths found once. The material sequenced was PBMCs or T cells enriched from blood (not recorded which). These receptors were obtained from a man between 60 and 75 years old who had recovered from COVID-19.

Notes on this clone: Other nucleotide sequences in the sample specify the same CDR3. The V call is TRBV5-1, the J call TRBJ1-1; D is ambiguous. Germline V CDR1 and CDR2: SGHRS, YFSETQ. The CDR3 totals 12 residues. V was cut by 2 bases and J by 3 bases, with 5 bases left in between. For the CDR3, the DNA is TGCGCCAGCAGCTTAGCTGACACTGAAGCTTTCTTT. It translates to CASSLADTEAFF.

The V and J genes are TRBV29-1 and TRBJ2-1; 8 bases line up with TRBD1. J gave up 0 bases and V 6 bases, and 7 bases lay outside the gene matches. The CDR3 loop spans 15 amino acids. The V gene's germline CDR1 is SQVTM and CDR2 ANQGSEA. CDR3 DNA sequence: TGCAGCGTGTTAACAGGGGGTCTCTCCTACAATGAGCAGTTCTTC. It is translated as CSVLTGGLSYNEQFF.

This rearrangement joins TRBV4-1 to TRBJ1-3, with D perhaps matching TRBD1 (5 bases). Germline-derived CDR1 and CDR2 are MGHRA and YSYEKL. V was clipped by 3 bases and J by 0 bases, with 21 bases between them. This CDR3 is built from 19 residues. The CDR3 nucleotides read TGCGCCAGCAGCCAGCCACAGTTCAGGGTGGCAGCCTCTGGAAACACCATATATTTT. Amino acids: CASSQPQFRVAASGNTIYF.

With regard to this clone: A junction end diverges from the germline sequence, so it may reflect a read error. This chain links TRBV5-4 with TRBJ2-5, with 11 bases lining up with TRBD2. The CDR3 loop spans 15 amino acids. The germline V gene has CDR1 SGHNT and CDR2 YYREEE (reference sequence). The CDR3 bases are TGTGCCAGCAGCTTGACTAGCGGGGGCCAAGATACCCAGTACTTC. Its protein product is CASSLTSGGQDTQYF.

The rearrangement uses TRBV9 and TRBJ2-1, with 7 bases matching TRBD1. This CDR3 spans 15 amino acids. The germline CDR1 and CDR2 sequences are SGDLS and YYNGEE. J gave up 5 bases and V 5 bases, and 10 bases lay outside the gene matches. In DNA, the CDR3 is TGTGCCAGCAGTGCACTCGGGACAGCCAACAATGAGCAGTTCTTC. It codes for CASSALGTANNEQFF.

This clone was seen more than once but under ten times. V gene TRBV28 combines with J gene TRBJ1-5, with D possibly matching TRBD1 (6 bases). The CDR3 is 16 residues long. V lost 3 bases and J 0 bases, leaving 12 bases between the germline ends. Germline V gene data show CDR1 as MDHEN and CDR2 as SYDVKM. The CDR3 nucleotides read TGTGCCAGCAGTTTCCGGACAGTTTATAGCAATCAGCCCCAGCATTTT. This codes for CASSFRTVYSNQPQHF.

The chain carries TRBV9 and TRBJ2-2, with TRBD1 matching 9 bases. Germline-derived CDR1 and CDR2 are SGDLS and YYNGEE. CDR3 length: 16 amino acids. V lost 4 bases and J lost 0; bases outside the gene matches: 4. The CDR3, as DNA: TGTGCCAGCAGCTTGAGGGACAGGGCGAACACCGGGGAGCTGTTTTTT. Translation: CASSLRDRANTGELFF.

The J gene is TRBJ2-1, the V gene TRBV29-1; 8 bases map to TRBD2. V trimming: 2 bases; J trimming: 12 bases; junction bases outside the gene matches: 3. CDR1 and CDR2 (germline): SQVTM, ANQGSEA. The CDR3 totals 11 residues. Here the CDR3 DNA reads TGCAGCGTTGAAAAAACTAGCGGGCAGTTCTTC. This encodes CSVEKTSGQFF.

V and J are TRBV15 and TRBJ2-1; 9 bases are shared with TRBD2. CDR1 LNHNV and CDR2 YYDKDF come from the germline V gene (reference sequence). V dropped 7 bases and J dropped 1; count of bases not matched to a gene: 17. The CDR3 runs to 19 residues. The CDR3 region has the DNA TGTGCCACCAAGGATAGCGGGAGACGGGTATTAGGGTCCTACAATGAGCAGTTCTTC. Translating gives CATKDSGRRVLGSYNEQFF. Filled out from reference TRBV15 and TRBJ2-1, the complete variable domain reads DAMVIQNPRYQVTQFGKPVTLSCSQTLNHNVMYWYQQKSSQAPKLLFHYYDKDFNNEADTPDNFQSRRPNTSFCFLDIRSPGLGDTAMYLCATKDSGRRVLGSYNEQFFGPGTRLTVL.

The chain joins TRBV12-3 or TRBV12-4 to TRBJ1-5; D perhaps matches TRBD1 (6 bases). V was trimmed by 2 bases and J by 7 bases, leaving 9 bases between them. This CDR3 has 13 amino acids. The CDR3 loop is CASSLSGGQPQHF. Written as DNA, the CDR3 is TGTGCCAGCAGTTTATCTGGGGGCCAGCCCCAGCATTTT.

The V call is TRBV5-1, the J call TRBJ1-3, with D possibly TRBD1 on 5 matching bases. The germline V gene encodes CDR1 SGHRS and CDR2 YFSETQ. The CDR3 totals 17 residues. V lost 0 bases to trimming and J lost 2 bases, with 15 bases between them. As DNA, the CDR3 is TGCGCCAGCAGCTTGGATACCGGGGGAAGTCCTGGAAACACCATATATTTT. Encoded protein: CASSLDTGGSPGNTIYF.

This chain connects TRBV12-3 or TRBV12-4 to TRBJ2-5, with 7 bases matching TRBD2. V shed 2 bases and J 4 bases; nucleotides not matched to a gene: 1. This CDR3 is built from 13 residues. CDR3 in amino acids: CASSLWGGETQYF. The CDR3 nucleotides read TGTGCCAGCAGTTTATGGGGGGGAGAGACCCAGTACTTC.

This clone showed up just once. The chain is built from TRBV19 and TRBJ1-5; D is undetermined. The germline V gene encodes CDR1 LNHDA and CDR2 SQIVND (reference sequence). The CDR3 spans 12 residues. V lost 5 bases, J lost 3 bases, and 5 bases lay in between. CDR3 residues: CASSPVNQPQHF. DNA of the CDR3: TGTGCCAGTAGTCCCGTCAATCAGCCCCAGCATTTT.

The rearrangement joins TRBV10-3 to TRBJ2-7; a weak D match, TRBD1 (5 bases). The length of the CDR3 is 16 residues. The V end was cut by 6 bases, the J end by 6 bases, with 24 bases between. From germline, CDR1 is ENHRY and CDR2 SYGVKD. CDR3 region: CAIRSTGPTFLGEQYF. CDR3 coding DNA: TGTGCCATCAGATCTACAGGACCAACCTTTCTAGGCGAGCAGTACTTC.

The chain uses TRBV12-3 or TRBV12-4 and TRBJ1-4; no definite D call. Trimming took 2 bases from V and 8 from J, leaving 3 bases between them. This CDR3 has 11 residues. The CDR3 reads CASSLREKLFF. CDR3 in DNA: TGTGCCAGCAGTTTACGGGAAAAACTGTTTTTT.

The rearrangement links TRBV11-1 to TRBJ2-7; 8 nucleotides align to TRBD2. CDR3 length equals 16 residues. Trimming removed 5 bases from V and 0 bases from J; junction bases left unmatched: 9. Germline V CDR1 and CDR2: SGHAT, FQDESV (reference sequence). The CDR3 DNA follows: TGTGCCAGCAGCCGAGGACTAGCCCTGAGCTCCTACGAGCAGTACTTC. Amino acid sequence: CASSRGLALSSYEQYF.

The chain uses TRBV7-9 and TRBJ1-2; maybe TRBD1 (6 bases). The CDR3 covers 15 residues. Germline V gives CDR1 SEHNR, CDR2 FQNEAQ (reference sequence). Trimming took 4 bases from V and 4 from J, leaving 16 bases between them. The CDR3 protein is CASSSTGYSVYGYTF. In DNA form, the CDR3 reads TGTGCCAGCAGCTCTACAGGGTACTCGGTCTATGGCTACACCTTC. The complete variable domain, with remaining parts taken from reference TRBV7-9 and TRBJ1-2, reads DTGVSQNPRHKITKRGQNVTFRCDPISEHNRLYWYRQTLGQGPEFLTYFQNEAQLEKSRLLSDRFSAERPKGSFSTLEIQRTEQGDSAMYLCASSSTGYSVYGYTFGSGTRLTVV.

The J gene is TRBJ2-5, the V gene TRBV15, with 9 bases identical to TRBD2. The V segment lost 4 bases and the J segment 1 base; nucleotides outside the gene matches: 7. Germline loops: CDR1 LNHNV, CDR2 YYDKDF (reference sequence). The CDR3 totals 16 residues. This CDR3 is CATSNTTREGQETQYF. CDR3 DNA: TGTGCCACCAGCAACACGACGCGGGAGGGCCAAGAGACCCAGTACTTC.

V and J are TRBV3-1 (or the pseudogene TRBV3-2) and TRBJ1-1; 10 nucleotides match TRBD1. This CDR3 has 15 amino acids. Per germline, CDR1 LGHDT and CDR2 YNNKEL (reference sequence). Trimming took 2 bases from V and 4 from J; bases not matched to a gene: 4. The CDR3 loop is CASSQSGQGFTEAFF. DNA for the CDR3: TGTGCCAGCAGCCAATCGGGACAGGGGTTCACTGAAGCTTTCTTT.

This chain joins TRBV5-4 and TRBJ1-4, with 9 bases lining up with TRBD1. Per germline, CDR1 SGHNT and CDR2 YYREEE (reference sequence). CDR3 length: 14 residues. V lost 4 bases to trimming and J lost 7 bases; unmatched junction nucleotides: 5. The CDR3 DNA is TGTGCCAGCAGCAGGGACAGGGTTGGTGAAAAACTGTTTTTT. Translation gives CASSRDRVGEKLFF.

The chain recombines TRBV27 with TRBJ2-2; a weak D match, TRBD2 (5 bases). Germline assignment: CDR1 MNHEY and CDR2 SMNVEV (reference sequence). V lost 3 bases, J lost 4 bases, and 12 bases lay in between. The length of the CDR3 is 15 residues. CDR3 loop: CASSFLADVTGELFF. The CDR3 bases are TGTGCCAGCAGTTTTCTAGCCGATGTCACCGGGGAGCTGTTTTTT.

The genes are TRBV10-3 and TRBJ2-3; D perhaps matches TRBD2 (5 bases). Trimming removed 10 bases at V and 5 bases at J, with 13 bases between. The CDR3 extends over 12 amino acids. The V gene's germline CDR1 is ENHRY and CDR2 SYGVKD. The CDR3 loop reads CATGSSEDTQYF. CDR3 coding DNA: TGTGCCACTGGCAGTAGCGAAGATACGCAGTATTTT.

This sequence joins TRBV24-1 and TRBJ1-3; TRBD1 might be the D (5 bases). Germline assignment: CDR1 KGHDR and CDR2 SFDVKD. The CDR3 is 14 amino acids. Trimming cost V 3 bases and J 4 bases, with 9 bases left between them. CDR3 nucleotides: TGTGCCACCAGTGATAGTAGGGGAGGAAACACCATATATTTT. Protein: CATSDSRGGNTIYF.

This clone was seen more than once but under ten times. The chain links TRBV30 to TRBJ1-3; D is uncertain. The CDR3 covers 13 residues. The germline gives CDR1 GTSNPN, CDR2 SVGIG (reference sequence). V lost 5 bases, J lost 4 bases, and 12 bases lay in between. The CDR3 spells CAWALREGNTIYF. The CDR3 nucleotides are TGTGCCTGGGCTCTGAGGGAAGGAAACACCATATATTTT.

The rearrangement joins TRBV4-2 to TRBJ2-7; D is possibly TRBD2 (6 bases). This CDR3 is built from 15 residues. Germline V CDR1 and CDR2: LGHNA, YNFKEQ. V was trimmed by 3 bases and J by 3 bases, leaving 15 bases between them. The CDR3 reads CASSHLERVNYEQYF. For the CDR3, the DNA is TGTGCCAGCAGCCATTTGGAGCGGGTGAACTACGAGCAGTACTTC.